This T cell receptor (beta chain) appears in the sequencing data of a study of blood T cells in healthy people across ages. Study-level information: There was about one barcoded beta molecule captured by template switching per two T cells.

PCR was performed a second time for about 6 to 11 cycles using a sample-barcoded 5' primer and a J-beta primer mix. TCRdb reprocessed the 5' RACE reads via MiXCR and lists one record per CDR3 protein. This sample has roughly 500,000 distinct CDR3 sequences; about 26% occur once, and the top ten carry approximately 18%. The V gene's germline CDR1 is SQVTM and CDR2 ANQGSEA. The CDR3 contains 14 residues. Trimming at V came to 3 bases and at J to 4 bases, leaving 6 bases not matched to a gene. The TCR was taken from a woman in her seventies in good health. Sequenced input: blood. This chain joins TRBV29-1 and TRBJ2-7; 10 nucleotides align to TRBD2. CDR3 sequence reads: CSVDIAGGGYEQYF. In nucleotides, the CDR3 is TGCAGCGTTGATATAGCGGGAGGCGGATACGAGCAGTACTTC.